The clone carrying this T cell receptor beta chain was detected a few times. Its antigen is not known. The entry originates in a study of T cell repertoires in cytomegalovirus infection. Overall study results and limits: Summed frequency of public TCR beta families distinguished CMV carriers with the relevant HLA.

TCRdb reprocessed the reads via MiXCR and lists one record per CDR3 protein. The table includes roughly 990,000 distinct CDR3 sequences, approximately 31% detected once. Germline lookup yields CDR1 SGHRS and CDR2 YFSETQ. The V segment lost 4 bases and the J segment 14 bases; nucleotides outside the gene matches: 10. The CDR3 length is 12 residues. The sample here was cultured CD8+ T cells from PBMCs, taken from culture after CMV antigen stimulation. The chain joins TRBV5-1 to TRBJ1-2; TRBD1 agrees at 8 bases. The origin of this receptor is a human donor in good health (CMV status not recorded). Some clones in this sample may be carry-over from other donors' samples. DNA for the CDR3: TGCGCCAGCAGCCCAGGGGACAGGTTCTTGACCTTC. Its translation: CASSPGDRFLTF.